This T cell receptor beta chain was captured by sequencing in a study of memory CD4+ T cells and cytomegalovirus serostatus. Study as a whole: Of the healthy Belgian adults, 9 were CMV seropositive and approximately 24 seronegative. Overall study findings and caveats: Median bootstrapped AUC for CMV status was approximately 0.96 originally, approximately 0.93 US-trained. Suggested: most of the CMV-linked TCR signature lies in CD4+ memory cells. Of 150 to 200 reported CMV TCRbeta sequences, some 70 were found in memory CD4+ repertoires.

This table comes from immunoSEQ multiplex PCR, and its TCRdb copy is limited to in-frame clones, with some not included. The data contain 40,000 to 45,000 clones, over 60% of them singletons. Comments on this clone: What it recognizes is unknown.

Single viable CD3+CD4+CD8-CD45RO+ cells were sorted as the memory CD4+ T cells. The sample comprised memory CD4+ T cells from blood. The TCR originated in an adult in good health and CMV-seronegative.

The chain's CDR3 is CASSQTRGQNQPQHF. The DNA for the CDR3 is TGCGCCAGCAGTCAAACCAGGGGGCAGAATCAGCCCCAGCATTTT. The rearrangement joins TRBV23-1 to TRBJ1-5; 8 nucleotides agree with TRBD1. TRBV23-1 is recorded as an ORF, its role being uncertain. This CDR3 has 15 amino acids. The junction had 4 bases not matched to a gene; V was cut back by 2 bases and J by 4 bases.